This T cell receptor (beta chain) was captured by sequencing in a study of OX40 agonist ivuxolimab in advanced cancers. Study at large: Ivuxolimab, an agonist antibody against OX40 (CD134), was given to patients.

TCRdb's copy holds only in-frame clones and misses some; the assay was immunoSEQ multiplex PCR. The profile covers some 130,000 clones, with roughly 91% appearing a single time and under 1.3% taken by the ten largest. The V and J ends lost 4 bases and 8 bases, in that order; junction bases with no gene match: 14. From germline, CDR1 is SGHNT and CDR2 YYREEE (reference sequence). The CDR3 consists of 16 residues. The chain has TRBV5-4 and TRBJ2-1, with 8 bases matching TRBD2. The sequence was obtained from an adult with an advanced solid tumor such as melanoma, head and neck, liver or kidney cancer. This material consisted of CD4+ or CD8+ T cells sorted from blood, taken in a trial of the OX40 agonist ivuxolimab. CDR3 protein: CASSHLTSVLSDEQFF. The CDR3 DNA sequence: TGTGCCAGCAGCCACCTGACTAGCGTTCTGTCGGATGAGCAGTTCTTC.